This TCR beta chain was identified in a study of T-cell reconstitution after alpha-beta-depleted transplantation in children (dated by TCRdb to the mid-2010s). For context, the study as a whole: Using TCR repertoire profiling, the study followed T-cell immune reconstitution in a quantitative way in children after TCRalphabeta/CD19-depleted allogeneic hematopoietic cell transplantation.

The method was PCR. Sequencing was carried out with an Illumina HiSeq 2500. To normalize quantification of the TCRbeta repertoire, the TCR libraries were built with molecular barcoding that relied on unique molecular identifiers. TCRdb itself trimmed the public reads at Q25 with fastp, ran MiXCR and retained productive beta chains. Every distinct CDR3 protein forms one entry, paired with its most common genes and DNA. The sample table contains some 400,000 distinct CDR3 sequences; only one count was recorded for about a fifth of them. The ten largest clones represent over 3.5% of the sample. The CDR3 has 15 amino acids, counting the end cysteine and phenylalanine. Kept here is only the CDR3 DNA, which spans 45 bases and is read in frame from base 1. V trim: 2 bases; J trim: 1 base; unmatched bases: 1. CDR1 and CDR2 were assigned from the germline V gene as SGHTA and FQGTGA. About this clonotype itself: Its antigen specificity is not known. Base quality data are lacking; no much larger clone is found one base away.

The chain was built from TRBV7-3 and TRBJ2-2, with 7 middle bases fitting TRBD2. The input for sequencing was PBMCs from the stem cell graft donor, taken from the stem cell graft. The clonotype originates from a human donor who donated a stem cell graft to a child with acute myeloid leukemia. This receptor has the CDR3 CASSLAGVNTGELFF. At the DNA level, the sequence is TGTGCCAGCAGCTTAGCGGGAGTGAACACCGGGGAGCTGTTTTTT.